Listed below are T cell receptor beta chains from one sample, sequenced in a study of cytomegalovirus exposure and HLA in healthy donors. Using immunoSEQ multiplex PCR, the repertoire was profiled, and TCRdb retains in-frame clones only, with some absent. The sample consists of roughly 100,000 clones, 75% to 90% of them appearing once. Source material: PBMCs. The receptors were gathered from a man aged 18 to 30 in good health and CMV-seropositive. CDR3s include the opening cysteine and the closing phenylalanine or tryptophan. The D gene is left open where the match is weak. Clone size is not always given. Where it is, it says once, few, many or a class for expanded clones.

D gene | J gene | V gene | clone size | CDR3 protein | CDR3 DNA
NA | TRBJ2-5 | TRBV10-1 | NA | CASSSRVGETQYF | TGCGCCAGCAGTTCGCGGGTCGGGGAGACCCAGTACTTC
TRBD2 | TRBJ2-1 | TRBV10-3 | NA | CATRGTSVNEQFF | TGTGCCACCCGAGGGACTAGCGTCAATGAGCAGTTCTTC
NA | TRBJ1-1 | TRBV19 | NA | CASKENRASNTEAFF | TGTGCCAGTAAAGAAAACAGGGCCTCGAACACTGAAGCTTTCTTT
TRBD1 | TRBJ2-7 | TRBV15 | few | CATSTRQGWTYEQYF | TGTGCCACCAGCACAAGACAGGGGTGGACCTACGAGCAGTACTTC
NA | TRBJ2-1 | TRBV7-9 | NA | CASSSDYNNEQFF | TGTGCCAGCAGCTCAGACTACAACAATGAGCAGTTCTTC
NA | TRBJ2-5 | TRBV14 | NA | CASSQIQGRSHETQYF | TGTGCCAGCAGCCAGATACAGGGTCGAAGCCACGAGACCCAGTACTTC
TRBD2 | TRBJ2-3 | TRBV30 | NA | CAWSLADLDTQYF | TGTGCCTGGAGCCTAGCGGACCTAGATACGCAGTATTTT
NA | TRBJ2-1 | TRBV5-6 | NA | CASSTPNNEQFF | TGTGCCAGCAGCACTCCCAACAATGAGCAGTTCTTC
TRBD1 | TRBJ2-5 | TRBV27 | NA | CASSPRDPRGETQYF | TGTGCCAGCAGTCCCCGGGACCCCAGGGGGGAGACCCAGTACTTC
TRBD2 | TRBJ2-3 | TRBV6-4 | NA | CASSERASGETDTQYF | TGTGCCAGCAGTGAAAGGGCTAGCGGAGAGACAGATACGCAGTATTTT
TRBD2 | TRBJ2-3 | TRBV6-4 | once | CASSVGTSGTDTQYF | TGTGCCAGCAGCGTAGGGACTAGCGGCACAGATACGCAGTATTTT
TRBD1 | TRBJ2-5 | TRBV5-1 | NA | CASSRQGWGEETQYF | TGCGCCAGCAGCCGACAGGGGTGGGGGGAAGAGACCCAGTACTTC
TRBD2 | TRBJ2-3 | TRBV28 | NA | CASSLTSGDADTQYF | TGTGCCAGCAGTTTGACTAGCGGGGACGCAGATACGCAGTATTTT
TRBD1 | TRBJ1-5 | TRBV7-8 | NA | CASSPGTGRSGQPQHF | TGTGCCAGCAGCCCGGGGACAGGGAGATCAGGTCAGCCCCAGCATTTT
TRBD2 | TRBJ2-3 | TRBV28 | NA | CASSSKLAGGISTDTQYF | TGTGCCAGCAGTTCCAAGCTAGCGGGAGGGATTTCCACAGATACGCAGTATTTT
TRBD1 | TRBJ2-4 | TRBV5-4 | NA | CASSLDRGQGNIQYF | TGTGCCAGCAGCTTGGACAGGGGGCAGGGAAACATTCAGTACTTC
NA | TRBJ1-2 | TRBV5-4 | many | CASSLERFGGGYTF | TGTGCCAGCAGCTTGGAGCGGTTCGGGGGGGGCTACACCTTC